This entry describes one TCR beta chain. Its cognate antigen is unknown. This entry belongs to a study of OX40 agonist ivuxolimab in advanced cancers. The study's findings and limits: Average numbers of expanded clones were greater in CD8+ T cells than in CD4+.

Unmatched junction bases numbered 3, after V lost 3 bases and J lost 2 bases. Germline V gives CDR1 SQVTM, CDR2 ANQGSEA. The CDR3 is 14 residues long. The method was immunoSEQ multiplex PCR; TCRdb's version includes in-frame clones alone and lacks a portion of them. Of tens of thousands of clones listed, around 82% are singletons. Any history of autoimmune disease or systemic immunosuppression disqualified patients. The sample was CD4+ or CD8+ T cells sorted from blood, taken in a trial of the OX40 agonist ivuxolimab. This sequence joins TRBV29-1 and TRBJ1-2, with 10 bases matching TRBD1. The receptor was isolated from an adult with an advanced solid tumor such as melanoma, head and neck, liver or kidney cancer. DNA for the CDR3: TGCAGCGTTGATGACAGGGGGCGAAACTATGGCTACACCTTC. It yields the protein CSVDDRGRNYGYTF.